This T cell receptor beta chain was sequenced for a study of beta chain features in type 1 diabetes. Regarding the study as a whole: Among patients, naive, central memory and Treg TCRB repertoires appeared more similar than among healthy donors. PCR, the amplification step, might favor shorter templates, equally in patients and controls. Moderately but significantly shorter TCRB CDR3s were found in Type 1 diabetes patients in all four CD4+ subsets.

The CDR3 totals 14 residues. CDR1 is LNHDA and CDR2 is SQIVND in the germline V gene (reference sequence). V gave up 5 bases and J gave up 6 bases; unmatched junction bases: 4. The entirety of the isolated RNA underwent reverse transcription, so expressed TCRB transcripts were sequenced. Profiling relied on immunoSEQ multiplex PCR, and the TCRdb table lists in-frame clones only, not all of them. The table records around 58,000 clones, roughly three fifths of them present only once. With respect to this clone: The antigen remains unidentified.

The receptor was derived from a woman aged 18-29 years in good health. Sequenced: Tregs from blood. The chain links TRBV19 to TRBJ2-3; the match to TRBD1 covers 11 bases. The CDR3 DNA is TGTGCCAGTAGTCACCGGACAGGGGGCGATACGCAGTATTTT. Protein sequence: CASSHRTGGDTQYF.